A single sample is the source of the 14 T cell receptor beta chains below, sequenced in a study of beta chain features in type 1 diabetes. Isolated RNA was reverse transcribed in full, so expressed TCRB transcripts were sequenced. Clones were read by immunoSEQ multiplex PCR, and TCRdb kept only the in-frame ones, dropping some. Of around 280,000 clones in the sample, about 8.5% are singletons; the top ten hold more than 1%. The sequenced sample was central memory CD4+ T cells from blood. Every receptor here comes from a woman younger than 35 in good health.

The rearrangement uses TRBV9 and TRBJ2-1; 7 bases agree with TRBD2. Germline V CDR1 and CDR2: SGDLS, YYNGEE. The CDR3 is 16 amino acids. V was pared by 1 base and J by 0 bases, with 4 bases of the junction left unmatched. The CDR3: CASSVLGGVSYNEQFF. Written as DNA, the CDR3 is TGTGCCAGCAGCGTACTTGGGGGGGTCTCCTACAATGAGCAGTTCTTC.

This clone was seen only a few times. The sample has other DNA sequences that encode this CDR3 too. The chain links TRBV9 to TRBJ1-4; no clear D. The length of the CDR3 is 13 residues. Per the germline V gene, CDR1 is SGDLS and CDR2 is YYNGEE. V was shortened by 0 bases and J by 4 bases, with 4 bases between the two germline ends. The CDR3 nucleotides are TGTGCCAGCAGCGTAGGTGTTAATGAAAAACTGTTTTTT. It codes for CASSVGVNEKLFF.

The V gene is TRBV14, the J gene TRBJ2-7; 11 bases are a match to TRBD1. Germline lookup yields CDR1 SGHDN and CDR2 FVKESK. This CDR3 is built from 15 residues. J was trimmed by 4 bases and V by 1 base; bases with no gene match: 3. The CDR3 region is CASSQGGTGGYEQYF. CDR3 DNA: TGTGCCAGCAGCCAAGGAGGGACAGGGGGGTACGAGCAGTACTTC.

This clone was observed many times. The J gene is TRBJ1-1, the V gene TRBV28; D gene unclear. The length of the CDR3 is 13 residues. Germline loops: CDR1 MDHEN, CDR2 SYDVKM. The germline V and J ends were trimmed by 7 bases and 7 bases, with 16 bases remaining between them. The CDR3 loop is CASTLSGRGEAFF. CDR3 nucleotide sequence: TGTGCCAGCACCCTGAGTGGGCGAGGTGAAGCTTTCTTT.

This clone was observed a few times. A far larger clone is one nucleotide away, so this likely arose from a read error. This CDR3 is also generated by other DNA sequences in the sample. The chain is built from TRBV4-3 and TRBJ2-6; D possibly corresponds to TRBD2 (6 bases). Germline V gene sequence: CDR1 LGHNA, CDR2 YSLEER. V shed 2 bases and J shed 4 bases, with 12 bases lying between them. CDR3 size: 16 residues. CDR3 bases: TGCGCCAGCAGCCAACCCCGGGGGTCGGGGGCCAACGTCCTGACTTTC. Amino acid sequence: CASSQPRGSGANVLTF.

This clone was seen ten or more times. The chain links TRBV14 to TRBJ1-1; no clear D gene. V was cut by 2 bases and J by 12 bases, with 13 bases left in between. CDR3 length: 12 residues. CDR1 is SGHDN and CDR2 is FVKESK in the germline V gene. CDR3 residues: CASSQSGPETFF. The CDR3 DNA follows: TGTGCCAGCAGCCAATCCGGACCTGAGACTTTCTTT. Full variable domain (remainder filled in from reference TRBV14 and TRBJ1-1): EAGVTQFPSHSVIEKGQTVTLRCDPISGHDNLYWYRRVMGKEIKFLLHFVKESKQDESGMPNNRFLAERTGGTYSTLKVQPAELEDSGVYFCASSQSGPETFFGQGTRLTVV.

This clone was seen ten or more times. The rearrangement links TRBV18 to TRBJ1-1, with 7 bases matching TRBD1. Germline V gene data show CDR1 as KGHSH and CDR2 as LQKENI. The CDR3 extends over 17 amino acids. V trimming: 3 bases; J trimming: 3 bases; junction bases outside the gene matches: 13. The CDR3 DNA reads TGTGCCAGCTCACCTAACGAGAAAGGGGGCGCGGACACTGAAGCTTTCTTT. Its protein is CASSPNEKGGADTEAFF.

The rearrangement joins TRBV5-4 to TRBJ2-5, with TRBD2 matching 11 bases. This CDR3 has 15 residues. The V gene end was trimmed by 0 bases and the J gene end by 4 bases; junction bases not matched to a gene: 2. Germline V gene lookup returns CDR1 SGHNT and CDR2 YYREEE (reference sequence). In DNA, the CDR3 is TGTGCCAGCAGCTTGGCGCTAGCGGGGGGAGAGACCCAGTACTTC. Translated, it gives CASSLALAGGETQYF. Drawing the rest from reference TRBV5-4 and TRBJ2-5, the complete variable domain is ETGVTQSPTHLIKTRGQQVTLRCSSQSGHNTVSWYQQALGQGPQFIFQYYREEENGRGNFPPRFSGLQFPNYSSELNVNALELDDSALYLCASSLALAGGETQYFGPGTRLLVL.

This clone has more than one count but fewer than ten. The rearrangement uses TRBV4-1 and TRBJ2-1, with D uncertain. V shed 4 bases and J shed 3 bases, with 13 bases lying between them. The CDR3 sequence is 15 residues long. Germline CDR1 MGHRA, CDR2 YSYEKL. The CDR3 is CASSPLLGNYNEQFF. The CDR3 nucleotides are TGCGCCAGCAGCCCTTTGTTAGGGAACTACAATGAGCAGTTCTTC.

The chain joins TRBV7-2 to TRBJ2-1, with 7 positions matching TRBD2. V shed 5 bases, J shed 7 bases, and the junction held 11 bases outside the gene matches. There are 15 residues in the CDR3. Germline CDR1 SGHTA, CDR2 FQGNSA. CDR3 bases: TGTGCCAGCAGCGGACGGCCGGGACTACTAAATGAGCAGTTCTTC. Its protein product is CASSGRPGLLNEQFF.

The V and J genes are TRBV30 and TRBJ1-1, with D uncertain. The CDR3 loop spans 14 amino acids. The V and J ends lost 2 bases and 1 base respectively, with 11 bases between them. Germline loops: CDR1 GTSNPN, CDR2 SVGIG (reference sequence). CDR3 amino acids: CAWSRGRTNTEAFF. In DNA form, the CDR3 reads TGTGCCTGGAGTCGTGGCAGGACGAACACTGAAGCTTTCTTT.

The chain joins TRBV15 to TRBJ2-1; TRBD2 might be the D (7 bases). V lost 5 bases, J lost 2 bases, and 10 bases lay in between. From germline, CDR1 is LNHNV and CDR2 YYDKDF (reference sequence). CDR3 length: 14 amino acids. The CDR3 nucleotides read TGTGCCACCAGCGGGGGGGCGGCCTACAATGAGCAGTTCTTC. Protein: CATSGGAAYNEQFF.

The rearrangement links TRBV4-1 to TRBJ1-2, with a possible D match to TRBD1 (5 bases). The CDR3 is made up of 17 amino acids. The germline gives CDR1 MGHRA, CDR2 YSYEKL. Trimming pared 0 bases from V and 7 bases from J, leaving 21 bases between. CDR3 residues: CASSQDLGTTRLAGYTF. In DNA form, the CDR3 reads TGCGCCAGCAGCCAAGATCTCGGGACTACTAGACTGGCTGGCTACACCTTC.

This clone was seen only a few times. This chain links TRBV7-2 with TRBJ2-5, with D possibly being TRBD1 (6 bases). The germline V gene has CDR1 SGHTA and CDR2 FQGNSA. The V end lost 1 base, the J end lost 5 bases, and 14 bases lay between the germline ends. This CDR3 is built from 15 residues. The CDR3 region has the DNA TGTGCCAGCAGCTTAGGCGGCAGGGGTTCGGAGACCCAGTACTTC. Translating it yields CASSLGGRGSETQYF. The variable domain in full, with the rest retrieved from reference TRBV7-2 and TRBJ2-5, is GAGVSQSPSNKVTEKGKDVELRCDPISGHTALYWYRQSLGQGLEFLIYFQGNSAPDKSGLPSDRFSAERTGGSVSTLTIQRTQQEDSAVYLCASSLGGRGSETQYFGPGTRLLVL.